This T cell receptor beta chain was obtained from a study of blood T cell repertoires in COVID-19. Study details: Acute-phase and convalescent COVID-19 samples originated in the United States, Italy and Spain. In each case, the material was cDNA or gDNA derived from T cells, B-cell-depleted T cells, or PBMCs.

Between the trimmed V and J ends, which lost 5 bases and 2 bases, there was a span of 15 bases. The CDR3 sequence is 16 residues long. Germline-derived CDR1 and CDR2 are SEHNR and FQNEAQ (reference sequence). In the authors' workflow: From reference gene primer amplification, estimates of nucleated cell counts were derived. Sequenced by immunoSEQ multiplex PCR; TCRdb stores in-frame clones only, minus some. Clonal size and the V and J genes are those of that table, whereas D and trimming came from the DNA. The table has some 150,000 clones, about four fifths seen once. This clonotype was sampled from a man aged 40-50 years who had recovered from COVID-19. The chain is built from TRBV7-9 and TRBJ2-2; D perhaps matches TRBD1 (6 bases). Sequencing was done on a sample of peripheral blood. In DNA, the CDR3 is TGTGCCAGCAGCCTAGACGGGACACGCAACACCGGGGAGCTGTTTTTT. This sequence encodes CASSLDGTRNTGELFF.